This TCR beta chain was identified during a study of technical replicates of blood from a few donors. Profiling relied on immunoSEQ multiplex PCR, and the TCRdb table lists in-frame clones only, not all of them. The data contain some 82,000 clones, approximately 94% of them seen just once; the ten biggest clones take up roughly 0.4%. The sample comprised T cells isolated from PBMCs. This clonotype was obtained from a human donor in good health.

CDR3 DNA sequence: TGTGCCAGCACTCGAAGGGGTGAGCAGTTCTTC. Translation: CASTRRGEQFF. The chain has TRBV11-2 and TRBJ2-1; TRBD1 might be the D (5 bases). The CDR3 spans 11 residues. Germline CDR1 is SGHAT and CDR2 is FQNNGV. V was clipped by 7 bases and J by 9 bases, with 10 bases between them.